This record concerns one T cell receptor beta chain sequence. The antigen is unknown. Germline CDR1 and CDR2: MRHNA and SNTAGT. The CDR3 runs to 14 residues. Trimming left V 2 bases short and J 0 bases short, with 7 bases between. This specimen comes from a study of cytomegalovirus exposure and HLA in healthy donors. Study-level findings and limits: Exclusion applied to some V segments, including TRBV6-2 and TRBV6-3, as they were indistinguishable. What TCR beta sequences reportedly achieved was accurate prediction of HLA-A and HLA-B alleles in most subjects.

The PCR was carried out with 60 Vbeta primers and 13 Jbeta primers. Profiling relied on immunoSEQ multiplex PCR, and the TCRdb table lists in-frame clones only, not all of them. The data show about 50,000 clones, about 78% seen once. The clonotype comes from a man younger than 45 in good health and CMV-seropositive. The chain uses TRBV6-4 and TRBJ2-5, with no clear D. The sequencing input was PBMCs. CDR3 sequence: CASSDPRYQETQYF. The CDR3 DNA follows: TGTGCCAGCAGTGACCCCCGGTACCAAGAGACCCAGTACTTC.